This passage covers 17 T cell receptor beta chains from one sample sequenced in a study of type 1 regulatory T cells. Their antigen targets remain unknown. TCRdb re-called the reads through MiXCR, storing one row per CDR3 protein. Of about 68,000 distinct CDR3 sequences in the sample, approximately 64% were seen once. Sample: cultured T cells, either the whole culture or a sorted T cell fraction (not recorded which). Specified subset: Tr1-enriched cell product generated in vitro against host alloantigens. The receptor set was obtained from a human donor in good health.

Points on this clonotype: Likely a read error: the CDR3 ends without its conserved phenylalanine or tryptophan. The CDR3 is CSSRGGYQETQYV. The CDR3, as DNA: TGCAGCTCGAGGGGGGGGTACCAAGAGACCCAGTACGTC. This chain uses TRBV20-1 with TRBJ2-5; possibly TRBD2 for D (7 bases). There are 13 residues in the CDR3. The V gene's germline CDR1 is DFQATT and CDR2 SNEGSKA (reference sequence).

This sequence joins TRBV20-1 and TRBJ2-1, with TRBD2 matching over 14 bases. The junction had 10 bases not matched to a gene; V was cut back by 3 bases and J by 12 bases. The CDR3 length is 15 residues. In germline, CDR1 is DFQATT, CDR2 SNEGSKA (reference sequence). The CDR3 DNA reads as TGCAGTGCTAGCCAGAGACTAGCGGGAGGGATAGGGCAGTTCTTC. Translating gives CSASQRLAGGIGQFF.

The V gene is TRBV11-3, the J gene TRBJ2-1; D may be TRBD2 (7 bases). Trimming took 6 bases from V and 5 from J, leaving 23 bases between them. Germline-derived CDR1 and CDR2 are SGHNT and YENEEA. The CDR3 is 17 residues long. The CDR3 loop reads CASSSERGAGAHNEQFF. The DNA of the CDR3 is TGTGCCAGCAGTTCCGAACGGGGGGCGGGAGCCCACAATGAGCAGTTCTTC.

The chain couples TRBV18 to TRBJ2-3, with D perhaps TRBD1 or TRBD2 (5 bases each). The CDR3 is 15 residues long. CDR1 and CDR2 from the germline V gene are KGHSH and LQKENI. Trimming left V 3 bases short and J 3 bases short, with 13 bases between. CDR3 DNA: TGTGCCAGCTCACCCACGAGGGGCGGGACAGATACGCAGTATTTT. The encoded protein is CASSPTRGGTDTQYF.

The chain is built from TRBV5-5 and TRBJ2-1, with D possibly being TRBD2 (6 bases). The CDR3 has 14 amino acids. Trimming left V 1 base short and J 7 bases short, with 12 bases between. Germline CDR1 SGHKS, CDR2 YYEKEE (reference sequence). CDR3 nucleotide sequence: TGTGCCAGCAGCTTGTTCGGAGCGGGTAATGAGCAGTTCTTC. Residues: CASSLFGAGNEQFF.

J is TRBJ2-1 and V is TRBV20-1; 11 bases are a match to TRBD2. The CDR3 length is 17 residues. Germline CDR1 DFQATT, CDR2 SNEGSKA (reference sequence). With 1 base clipped from V and 0 bases from J, the junction kept 5 bases outside the gene matches. CDR3 DNA: TGCAGTGCTAGAGCACCGACTAGCGGGACCTCCTACAATGAGCAGTTCTTC. Translation: CSARAPTSGTSYNEQFF.

This sequence joins TRBV12-3 or TRBV12-4 and TRBJ2-7, with 13 bases aligning to TRBD2. The CDR3 spans 18 residues. J was trimmed by 3 bases and V by 0 bases; bases with no gene match: 8. CDR3 protein: CASSLAGLAGAYNYEQYF. CDR3 sequence (DNA): TGTGCCAGCAGTTTAGCCGGACTAGCGGGAGCTTATAACTACGAGCAGTACTTC.

This chain connects TRBV12-3 or TRBV12-4 to TRBJ1-3; D ambiguous. Deletions cut 3 bases from V and 0 bases from J, with 24 bases between. This CDR3 is built from 20 residues. The DNA of the CDR3 is TGTGCCAGCAGTTTTCTGTTAAAACGTTCCTGGTCGAACTCTGGAAACACCATATATTTT. Amino acids: CASSFLLKRSWSNSGNTIYF.

This clonotype was seen only a few times. The genes are TRBV29-1 and TRBJ2-7; a weak D match, TRBD2 (6 bases). The CDR3 extends over 13 amino acids. In germline, CDR1 is SQVTM, CDR2 ANQGSEA. The V and J ends lost 3 bases and 3 bases respectively, with 12 bases between them. The CDR3 DNA reads as TGCAGCGTTGATATGGTGGGGGGCTACGAGCAGTACTTC. This encodes CSVDMVGGYEQYF.

The gene calls are TRBV11-3 and TRBJ1-4, with D unclear. Per germline, CDR1 SGHNT and CDR2 YENEEA. Trimming took 4 bases from V and 8 from J, leaving 11 bases between them. This CDR3 has 13 residues. CDR3: CASSSRLEEKLFF. CDR3 bases: TGTGCCAGCAGCTCCCGCCTTGAGGAAAAACTGTTTTTT.

The J gene is TRBJ2-2, the V gene TRBV27; maybe TRBD2 (5 bases). This CDR3 contains 16 residues. CDR1 and CDR2 from the germline V gene are MNHEY and SMNVEV (reference sequence). V was trimmed by 0 bases and J by 3 bases, leaving 11 bases between them. CDR3 amino acids: CASSLSKGADTGELFF. Written as DNA, the CDR3 is TGTGCCAGCAGTTTATCGAAGGGAGCGGACACCGGGGAGCTGTTTTTT.

This chain links TRBV29-1 with TRBJ2-3, with TRBD1 as a possible D gene (6 bases). The CDR3 is 14 residues long. V was pared by 3 bases and J by 4 bases, with 14 bases between. The germline V gene has CDR1 SQVTM and CDR2 ANQGSEA. CDR3 amino acids: CSVDRGQNADTQYF. CDR3 nucleotides: TGCAGCGTTGACCGCGGACAGAACGCAGATACGCAGTATTTT.

This clonotype was recorded a few times. The CDR3 protein is CSARDPRGISYEQYF. The CDR3 region has the DNA TGCAGTGCTAGAGATCCACGGGGGATCTCCTACGAGCAGTACTTC. The chain joins TRBV20-1 to TRBJ2-7; TRBD2 might be the D (6 bases). Germline CDR1 DFQATT, CDR2 SNEGSKA (reference sequence). The CDR3 spans 15 residues. V lost 0 bases and J 0 bases, leaving 12 bases between the germline ends.

This clonotype was seen only a few times. V usage is TRBV12-3 or TRBV12-4 and J usage is TRBJ2-5; D unresolved. Trimming pared 5 bases from V and 2 bases from J, leaving 6 bases between. The CDR3 extends over 12 amino acids. The CDR3: CASSLNQETQYF. The CDR3 DNA sequence: TGTGCCAGCAGTCTAAATCAAGAGACCCAGTACTTC.

This chain connects TRBV4-2 to TRBJ2-3; D tentatively reads TRBD1 or TRBD2 (6 bases each). Per germline, CDR1 LGHNA and CDR2 YNFKEQ. The length of the CDR3 is 20 residues. Trimming took 1 base from V and 0 from J, leaving 23 bases between them. The chain's CDR3 is CASSQVGIGTTGTSTDTQYF. The CDR3 DNA sequence: TGTGCCAGCAGCCAAGTCGGCATCGGAACAACAGGGACTAGCACAGATACGCAGTATTTT.

The CDR3 DNA is TGTGCCAGCAGTGTAGTCGGTGAAGATACGCAGTATTTT. It translates to CASSVVGEDTQYF. This chain uses TRBV2 with TRBJ2-3; D gene uncertain. CDR3 length: 13 residues. CDR1 and CDR2 (germline): SNHLY, FYNNEI. V was clipped by 4 bases and J by 5 bases, with 10 bases between them.

This clonotype has at least ten counts. This chain connects TRBV24-1 to TRBJ2-1, with TRBD2 matching 11 bases. The CDR3 runs 16 residues. The germline CDR1 and CDR2 sequences are KGHDR and SFDVKD. Trimming at V came to 3 bases and at J to 2 bases, leaving 2 bases not matched to a gene. CDR3 sequence: CATSDRSGRAYNEQFF. Written as DNA, the CDR3 is TGTGCCACCAGTGATCGTAGCGGGAGGGCCTACAATGAGCAGTTCTTC.